The 5 T cell receptor beta chains reported below all come from one sample, sequenced in a study of response to subunit inactivated influenza vaccine. TCRdb re-called the RT-PCR reads through MiXCR, storing one row per CDR3 protein. The sample includes around 520,000 distinct CDR3 sequences, 12% of them seen just once. The sample consisted of PBMCs from blood, taken on the day of vaccination. These receptors all come from a middle-aged man who received an inactivated influenza vaccine.

This clonotype showed up just a few times. V is TRBV4-2 and J is TRBJ1-1; D possibly corresponds to TRBD1 (6 bases). CDR3 size: 15 residues. The V and J ends lost 8 bases and 1 base respectively, with 17 bases between them. CDR1 LGHNA and CDR2 YNFKEQ come from the germline V gene. CDR3 protein: CASSGDGETNTEAFF. The CDR3 coding sequence is TGTGCCAGCTCAGGGGATGGGGAGACGAACACTGAAGCTTTCTTT.

This clonotype was counted only a few times. The chain has TRBV6-2 or TRBV6-3 and TRBJ2-7; 7 bases are a match to TRBD1. In germline, CDR1 is MNHEY, CDR2 SVGEGT. Trimming took 6 bases from V and 2 from J; bases not matched to a gene: 7. The CDR3 covers 14 residues. CDR3 DNA sequence: TGTGCCAGCAGATTACCGGGACAGCCCTACGAGCAGTACTTC. Its translation: CASRLPGQPYEQYF.

The chain employs TRBV20-1 and TRBJ2-3; no clear D. The germline V gene has CDR1 DFQATT and CDR2 SNEGSKA (reference sequence). V lost 1 base to trimming and J lost 5 bases, with 13 bases between them. The CDR3 is 14 amino acids. CDR3 amino acids: CSARVSRRIDTQYF. CDR3 bases: TGCAGTGCTAGAGTTAGCAGAAGGATAGATACGCAGTATTTT.

This clonotype turned up a few times. J is TRBJ2-7 and V is TRBV5-6; D perhaps matches TRBD2 (7 bases). The germline gives CDR1 SGHDT, CDR2 YYEEEE. This CDR3 has 15 residues. The germline V and J ends were trimmed by 4 bases and 0 bases, with 14 bases remaining between them. In nucleotides, the CDR3 is TGTGCCAGCAGCGCAGGGGCGGGAGTCTCCTACGAGCAGTACTTC. This encodes CASSAGAGVSYEQYF.

This clonotype was seen only a few times. This chain connects TRBV20-1 to TRBJ2-7; D is undetermined. The CDR3 extends over 11 amino acids. The V and J ends lost 5 bases and 0 bases respectively, with 5 bases between them. Germline V gives CDR1 DFQATT, CDR2 SNEGSKA (reference sequence). DNA for the CDR3: TGCAGTGCTCCGATCTCCTACGAGCAGTACTTC. Its protein product is CSAPISYEQYF.